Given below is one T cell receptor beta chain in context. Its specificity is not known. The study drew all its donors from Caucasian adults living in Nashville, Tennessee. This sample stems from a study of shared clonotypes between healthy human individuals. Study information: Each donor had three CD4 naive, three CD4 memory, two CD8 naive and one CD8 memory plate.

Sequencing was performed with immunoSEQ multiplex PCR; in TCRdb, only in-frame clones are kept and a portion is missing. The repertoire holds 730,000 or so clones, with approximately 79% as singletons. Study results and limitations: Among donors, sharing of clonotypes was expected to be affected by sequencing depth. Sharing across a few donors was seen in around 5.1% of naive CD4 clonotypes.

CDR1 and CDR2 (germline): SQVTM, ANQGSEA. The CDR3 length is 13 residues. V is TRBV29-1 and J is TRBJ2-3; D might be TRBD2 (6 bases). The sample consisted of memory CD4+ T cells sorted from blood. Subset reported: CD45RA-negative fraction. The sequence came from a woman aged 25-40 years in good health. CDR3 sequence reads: CSSGGESTDTQYF. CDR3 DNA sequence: TGCAGTAGTGGAGGGGAAAGCACAGATACGCAGTATTTT.